Listed below are T cell receptor beta chains from one sample, sequenced in a study of vaccination and CD4 T cells after COVID-19. Which antigens these TCRs recognize remains unknown. TCRdb analysed the PCR reads with MiXCR anew, one entry per CDR3 protein. The repertoire holds fewer than 20,000 distinct CDR3 sequences, with about 72% as singletons. The sequencing input was CD4+ T cells from blood, cultured in vitro. These receptors all come from a human donor who had recovered from COVID-19. The CDR3 runs from the conserved cysteine through the conserved F or W. The D gene is left open where the match is weak. The listing skips clone size in some rows; elsewhere it reads once, few, many or a size class.

.	TRBV20-1	.	TRBJ1-4	CSARDRLNEKLFF	TGCAGTGCTAGAGACCGACTTAATGAAAAACTGTTTTTT
.	TRBV7-2	.	TRBJ2-5	CASSLGGTQETQYF	TGTGCCAGCAGCTTAGGGGGGACGCAAGAGACCCAGTACTTC
.	TRBV7-2	TRBD1	TRBJ1-2	CASSPTGVVYGYTF	TGTGCCAGCAGCCCGACAGGGGTCGTCTATGGCTACACCTTC
once	TRBV18	.	TRBJ2-1	CASSPYQGRELGFF	TGTGCCAGCTCACCCTACCAAGGACGGGAATTGGGGTTCTTC
.	TRBV28	.	TRBJ1-5	CASSLTGARNQPQHF	TGTGCCAGCAGTTTAACTGGGGCGCGCAATCAGCCCCAGCATTTT
.	TRBV20-1	.	TRBJ1-5	CSASPGGKNQPQHF	TGCAGTGCTAGCCCCGGGGGGAAGAATCAGCCCCAGCATTTT
.	TRBV20-1	TRBD2	TRBJ2-7	CSASGTSGRSSYEQYF	TGCAGTGCTAGCGGGACTAGCGGGAGGTCATCCTACGAGCAGTACTTC
.	TRBV27	TRBD1	TRBJ1-5	CASTPQGRENQPQHF	TGTGCCAGCACCCCACAGGGGAGGGAGAATCAGCCCCAGCATTTT
once	TRBV11-2	TRBD1	TRBJ1-2	CASSFDRGHGYTF	TGTGCCAGCAGCTTCGACAGGGGGCATGGCTACACCTTC
.	TRBV5-6	.	TRBJ2-3	CASSLGGTDTQYF	TGTGCCAGCAGCTTGGGTGGTACAGATACGCAGTATTTT
.	TRBV20-1	.	TRBJ2-3	CSASGRGLTQYF	TGCAGTGCTAGCGGACGAGGCCTTACGCAGTATTTT
.	TRBV6-5	.	TRBJ1-2	CASSYLGGRKDGYTF	TGTGCCAGCAGTTACCTGGGCGGGCGTAAGGATGGCTACACCTTC
few	TRBV28	.	TRBJ1-4	CASRVGRLNEKLFF	TGTGCCAGCAGGGTAGGACGGCTTAATGAAAAACTGTTTTTT
.	TRBV7-2	.	TRBJ1-5	CASSPDMRMPQHF	TGTGCCAGCAGCCCCGACATGCGTATGCCCCAGCATTTT
.	TRBV6-1	.	TRBJ2-2	CASGRDANTGELFF	TGTGCCAGCGGCCGGGACGCGAACACCGGGGAGCTGTTTTTT
few	TRBV6-5	TRBD1	TRBJ1-5	CASSYSGGAGSNQPQHF	TGTGCCAGCAGTTACTCAGGGGGCGCAGGTAGCAATCAGCCCCAGCATTTT
once	TRBV30	.	TRBJ2-2	CAWPGVGTGELFF	TGTGCCTGGCCAGGGGTGGGCACCGGGGAGCTGTTTTTT
.	TRBV11-2	TRBD2	TRBJ2-2	CASSLGLLAGRTGELFF	TGTGCCAGCAGCTTAGGATTGCTAGCGGGTCGGACCGGGGAGCTGTTTTTT
.	TRBV30	.	TRBJ1-2	CAWSENRYGYTF	TGTGCCTGGAGTGAGAACCGCTATGGCTACACCTTC
.	TRBV20-1	.	TRBJ1-4	CSARDGGTRGEKLFF	TGCAGTGCTAGAGATGGTGGGACCCGGGGTGAAAAACTGTTTTTT
.	TRBV19	.	TRBJ1-2	CASSVSNYGYTF	TGTGCCAGTAGCGTCAGTAACTATGGCTACACCTTC
.	TRBV7-9	TRBD1	TRBJ2-7	CASSSWTTGAYEQYF	TGTGCCAGCAGCTCCTGGACGACAGGGGCCTACGAGCAGTACTTC
.	TRBV15	.	TRBJ1-2	CATSRGYGYTF	TGTGCCACCAGCAGGGGCTATGGCTACACCTTC
.	TRBV12-3/TRBV12-4	TRBD1	TRBJ2-5	CASSFFGTGETQYF	TGTGCCAGCAGTTTTTTTGGGACAGGGGAGACCCAGTACTTC
.	TRBV20-1	.	TRBJ1-6	CSASLGRSGSPLHF	TGCAGTGCTAGCCTGGGGAGGTCAGGATCACCCCTCCACTTT
.	TRBV21-1	.	TRBJ1-2	CASSTAQGGDGGYTF	TGTGCCAGCAGCACGGCTCAGGGGGGGGATGGAGGCTACACCTTC
.	TRBV2	.	TRBJ1-6	CASSGQATRNSPLHF	TGTGCCAGCAGTGGACAGGCCACTAGGAATTCACCCCTCCACTTT
.	TRBV20-1	.	TRBJ1-2	CSAPVGGDYGYTF	TGCAGTGCTCCTGTGGGGGGGGACTATGGCTACACCTTC
.	TRBV20-1	.	TRBJ2-1	CSARSGANYNEQFF	TGCAGTGCTAGATCCGGCGCCAACTACAATGAGCAGTTCTTC
.	TRBV28	.	TRBJ1-3	CASSLWVGSGNTIYF	TGTGCCAGCAGTTTATGGGTAGGCTCTGGAAACACCATATATTTT
.	TRBV27	.	TRBJ2-2	CASSLSRNTGELFF	TGTGCCAGCAGCCTATCAAGGAACACCGGGGAGCTGTTTTTT
.	TRBV7-7	TRBD2	TRBJ2-7	CASSLGAGGGYEQYF	TGTGCTAGCAGCTTAGGAGCGGGAGGCGGCTACGAGCAGTACTTC
.	TRBV15	TRBD2	TRBJ2-3	CATGRGGWVDTQYF	TGTGCCACCGGACGCGGGGGGTGGGTTGATACGCAGTATTTT
.	TRBV7-2	.	TRBJ2-3	CASSPRFTDTQYF	TGTGCCAGCAGCCCTAGATTTACAGATACGCAGTATTTT
.	TRBV7-2	.	TRBJ2-5	CASSLVPFGGETQYF	TGTGCCAGCAGCTTAGTTCCATTCGGAGGTGAGACCCAGTACTTC
once	TRBV28	TRBD1	TRBJ1-2	CASSFDRGLGYGYTF	TGTGCCAGCAGTTTTGACAGGGGCCTGGGCTATGGCTACACCTTC
.	TRBV7-2	TRBD2	TRBJ2-5	CASSFRTSGRIGTQYF	TGTGCCAGCAGCTTCCGGACTAGCGGGAGGATAGGGACCCAGTACTTC
.	TRBV28	TRBD2	TRBJ2-7	CASRTASGGLYEQYF	TGTGCCAGCAGGACGGCTAGCGGGGGGCTCTACGAGCAGTACTTC
few	TRBV24-1	.	TRBJ1-5	CATSAGNNQPQHF	TGTGCCACCAGTGCGGGCAACAATCAGCCCCAGCATTTT
once	TRBV5-5	.	TRBJ2-3	CASSLVADTQYF	TGTGCCAGCAGCTTAGTGGCAGATACGCAGTATTTT
.	TRBV6-5	TRBD2	TRBJ2-1	CASSSRLAGVNEQFF	TGTGCCAGCAGTTCTCGACTAGCGGGAGTCAATGAGCAGTTCTTC